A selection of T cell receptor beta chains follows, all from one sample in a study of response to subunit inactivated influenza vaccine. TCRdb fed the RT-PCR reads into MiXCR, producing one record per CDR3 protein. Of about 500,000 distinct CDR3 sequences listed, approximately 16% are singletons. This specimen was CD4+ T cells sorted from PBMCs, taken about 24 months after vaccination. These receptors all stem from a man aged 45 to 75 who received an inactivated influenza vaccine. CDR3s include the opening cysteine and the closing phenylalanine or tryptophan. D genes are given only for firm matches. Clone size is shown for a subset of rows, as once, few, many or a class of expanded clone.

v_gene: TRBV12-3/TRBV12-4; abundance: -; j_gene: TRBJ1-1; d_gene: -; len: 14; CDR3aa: CASSLAMSGTEAFF; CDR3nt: TGTGCCAGCAGTTTAGCTATGTCGGGCACTGAAGCTTTCTTT
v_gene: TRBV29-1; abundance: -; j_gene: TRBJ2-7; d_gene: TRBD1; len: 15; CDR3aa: CSVNGDRGFGYEQYF; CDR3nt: TGCAGCGTCAACGGGGACAGGGGATTTGGCTACGAGCAGTACTTC
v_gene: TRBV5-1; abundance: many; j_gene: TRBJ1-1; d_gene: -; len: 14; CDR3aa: CASSREGGTTEAFF; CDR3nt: TGCGCCAGCAGCCGCGAAGGGGGGACCACTGAAGCTTTCTTT
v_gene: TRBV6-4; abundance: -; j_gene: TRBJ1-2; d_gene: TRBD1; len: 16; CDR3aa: CASSATGTGGSYGYTF; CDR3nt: TGTGCCAGCAGTGCAACCGGGACAGGGGGTAGCTATGGCTACACCTTC
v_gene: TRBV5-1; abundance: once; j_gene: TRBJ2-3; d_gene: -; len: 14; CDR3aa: CASSSKTVLDTQYF; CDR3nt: TGCGCCAGCAGCTCAAAGACTGTTTTGGATACGCAGTATTTT
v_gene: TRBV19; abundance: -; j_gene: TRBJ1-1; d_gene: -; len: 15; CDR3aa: CASSIETGLNTEAFF; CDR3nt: TGTGCCAGTAGTATAGAGACAGGATTGAACACTGAAGCTTTCTTT
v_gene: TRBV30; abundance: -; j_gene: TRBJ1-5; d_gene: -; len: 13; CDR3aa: CAWSNRAYQPQHF; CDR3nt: TGTGCCTGGAGTAACAGGGCCTATCAGCCCCAGCATTTT
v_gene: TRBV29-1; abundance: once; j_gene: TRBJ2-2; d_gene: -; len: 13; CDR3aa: CSVGVGAEGELFF; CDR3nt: TGCAGCGTTGGGGTGGGGGCGGAAGGGGAGCTGTTTTTT
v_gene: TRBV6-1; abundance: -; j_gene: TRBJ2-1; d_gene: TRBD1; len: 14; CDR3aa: CAVSPGQGRNEQFF; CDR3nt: TGTGCCGTATCGCCGGGACAGGGGCGGAATGAGCAGTTCTTC
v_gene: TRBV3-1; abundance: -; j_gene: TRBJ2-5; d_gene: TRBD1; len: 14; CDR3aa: CASSPTGGKETQYF; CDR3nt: TGTGCCAGCAGCCCTACAGGGGGAAAAGAGACCCAGTACTTC
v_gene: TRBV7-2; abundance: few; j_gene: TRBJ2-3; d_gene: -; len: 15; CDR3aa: CASSLRARQQDTQYF; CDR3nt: TGTGCCAGCAGCCTCCGGGCCAGGCAACAAGATACGCAGTATTTT
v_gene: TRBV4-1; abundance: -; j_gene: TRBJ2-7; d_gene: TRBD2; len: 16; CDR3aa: CASSQDRPSGRHEQYF; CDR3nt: TGCGCCAGCAGCCAAGATCGACCTAGCGGGAGACACGAGCAGTACTTC
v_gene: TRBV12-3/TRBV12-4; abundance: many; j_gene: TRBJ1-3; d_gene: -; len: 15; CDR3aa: CASSTSRGSGNTIYF; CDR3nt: TGTGCCAGCAGCACCTCAAGGGGCTCTGGAAACACCATATATTTT
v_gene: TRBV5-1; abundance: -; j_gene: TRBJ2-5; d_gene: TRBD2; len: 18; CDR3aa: CASSPRVASGARQETQYF; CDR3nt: TGCGCCAGCAGCCCCCGTGTGGCTAGCGGGGCCAGACAAGAGACCCAGTACTTC
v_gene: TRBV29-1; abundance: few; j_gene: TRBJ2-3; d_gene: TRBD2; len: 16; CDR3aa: CSVEGIMSGSSDTQYF; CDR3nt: TGCAGCGTTGAAGGGATCATGAGCGGGAGCTCAGATACGCAGTATTTT
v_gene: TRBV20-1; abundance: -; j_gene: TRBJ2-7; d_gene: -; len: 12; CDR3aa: CSVESGWGEQYF; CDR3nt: TGCAGTGTGGAGTCGGGGTGGGGCGAGCAGTACTTC
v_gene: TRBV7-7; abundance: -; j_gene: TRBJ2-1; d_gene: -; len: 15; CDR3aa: CASSLSTVRGDEQFF; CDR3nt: TGTGCTAGCAGCTTATCGACGGTTCGCGGGGATGAGCAGTTCTTC
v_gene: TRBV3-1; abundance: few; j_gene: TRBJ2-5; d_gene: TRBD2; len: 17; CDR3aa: CASSQFSSGRRGETQYF; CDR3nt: TGTGCCAGCAGCCAATTTTCTAGCGGGAGAAGAGGAGAGACCCAGTACTTC
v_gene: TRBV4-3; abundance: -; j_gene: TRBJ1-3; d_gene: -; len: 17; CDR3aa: CASSQDRQGFSGNTIYF; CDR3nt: TGCGCCAGCAGCCAAGATCGGCAGGGGTTCTCTGGAAACACCATATATTTT
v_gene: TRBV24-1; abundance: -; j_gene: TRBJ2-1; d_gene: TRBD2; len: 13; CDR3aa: CATQRDSYNEQFF; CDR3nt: TGTGCCACGCAGCGGGACTCCTACAATGAGCAGTTCTTC
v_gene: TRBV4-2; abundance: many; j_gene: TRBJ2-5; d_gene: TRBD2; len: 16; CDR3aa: CASSQDRAGGRETQYF; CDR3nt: TGTGCCAGCAGCCAAGATCGAGCGGGGGGGCGGGAGACCCAGTACTTC
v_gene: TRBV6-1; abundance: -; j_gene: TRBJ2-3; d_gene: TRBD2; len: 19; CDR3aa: CASITAVLRLAGGTNTQYF; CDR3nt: TGTGCCAGCATCACTGCCGTACTTAGACTAGCGGGAGGAACTAATACGCAGTATTTT
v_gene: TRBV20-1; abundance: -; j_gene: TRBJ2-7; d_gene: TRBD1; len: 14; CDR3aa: CSAEQGHDPYEQYF; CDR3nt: TGCAGTGCCGAACAGGGGCATGACCCCTACGAGCAGTACTTC
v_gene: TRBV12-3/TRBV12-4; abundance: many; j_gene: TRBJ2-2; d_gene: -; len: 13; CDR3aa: CASSKTRSGELFF; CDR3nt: TGTGCCAGCAGTAAGACTAGGTCCGGGGAGCTGTTTTTT
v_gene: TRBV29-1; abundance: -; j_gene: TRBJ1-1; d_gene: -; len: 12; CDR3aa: CSGGPGNTEAFF; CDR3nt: TGCAGCGGAGGACCTGGTAACACTGAAGCTTTCTTT
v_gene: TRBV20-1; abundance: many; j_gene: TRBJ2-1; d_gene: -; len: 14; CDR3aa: CSATTGLANNEQFF; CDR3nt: TGCAGTGCTACAACAGGGTTGGCGAACAATGAGCAGTTCTTC
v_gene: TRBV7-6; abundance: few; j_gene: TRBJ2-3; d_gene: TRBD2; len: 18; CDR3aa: CASSLTNSGTSNTDTQYF; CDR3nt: TGTGCCAGCAGCCTCACAAACTCCGGGACTAGCAACACAGATACGCAGTATTTT
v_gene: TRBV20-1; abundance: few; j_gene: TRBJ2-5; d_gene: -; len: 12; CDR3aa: CSARASLETQYF; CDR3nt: TGCAGTGCTAGAGCTTCCCTGGAGACCCAGTACTTC
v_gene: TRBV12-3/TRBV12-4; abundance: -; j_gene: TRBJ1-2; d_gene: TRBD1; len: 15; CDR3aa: CASSLGVTGSFGYTF; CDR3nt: TGTGCCAGCAGTTTAGGAGTGACAGGGTCGTTTGGCTACACCTTC
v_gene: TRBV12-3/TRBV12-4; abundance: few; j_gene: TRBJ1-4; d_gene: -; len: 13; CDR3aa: CASDEGGNEKLFF; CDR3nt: TGTGCCAGCGATGAGGGGGGGAATGAAAAACTGTTTTTT
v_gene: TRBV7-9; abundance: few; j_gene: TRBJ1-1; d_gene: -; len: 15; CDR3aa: CASSLGPGTGTEAFF; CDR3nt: TGTGCCAGCAGCTTAGGACCCGGGACTGGGACTGAAGCTTTCTTT
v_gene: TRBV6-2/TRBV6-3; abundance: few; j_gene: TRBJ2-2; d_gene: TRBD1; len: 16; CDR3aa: CASSYHGTGNTGELFF; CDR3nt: TGTGCCAGCAGTTACCACGGGACAGGGAACACCGGGGAGCTGTTTTTT
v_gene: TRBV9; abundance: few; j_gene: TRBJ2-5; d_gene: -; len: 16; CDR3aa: CASSPTLDFRQETQYF; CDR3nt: TGTGCCAGCAGCCCCACCCTAGATTTCCGCCAAGAGACCCAGTACTTC
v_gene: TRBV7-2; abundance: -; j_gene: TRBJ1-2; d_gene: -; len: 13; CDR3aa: CASSLKNRDGYTF; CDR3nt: TGTGCCAGCAGCCTAAAAAACAGGGACGGCTACACCTTC
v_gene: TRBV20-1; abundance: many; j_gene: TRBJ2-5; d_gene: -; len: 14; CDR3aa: CSARQTGMRETQYF; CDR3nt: TGCAGTGCTAGACAAACAGGGATGCGAGAGACCCAGTACTTC
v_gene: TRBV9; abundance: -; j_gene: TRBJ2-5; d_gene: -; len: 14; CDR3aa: CASSVPGAGETQYF; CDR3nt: TGTGCCAGCAGCGTTCCGGGCGCGGGAGAGACCCAGTACTTC
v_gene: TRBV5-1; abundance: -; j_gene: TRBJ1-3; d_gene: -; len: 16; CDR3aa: CASSLGQTNSGNTIYF; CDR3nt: TGCGCCAGCAGCTTGGGACAGACCAACTCTGGAAACACCATATATTTT
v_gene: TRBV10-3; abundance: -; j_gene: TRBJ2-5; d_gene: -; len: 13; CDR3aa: CAISGQNQETQYF; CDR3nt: TGTGCCATCAGTGGACAAAACCAAGAGACCCAGTACTTC
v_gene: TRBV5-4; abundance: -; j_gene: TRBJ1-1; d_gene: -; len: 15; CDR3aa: CASSPGQNRDTEAFF; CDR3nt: TGTGCCAGCAGCCCAGGACAGAACCGAGACACTGAAGCTTTCTTT
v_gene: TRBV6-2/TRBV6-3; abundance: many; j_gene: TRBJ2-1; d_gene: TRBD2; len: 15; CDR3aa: CASSTGTSGFGEQFF; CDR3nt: TGTGCCAGCAGTACCGGGACTAGCGGGTTTGGTGAGCAGTTCTTC
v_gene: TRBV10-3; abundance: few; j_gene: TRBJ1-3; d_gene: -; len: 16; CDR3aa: CAISEGQAASGNTIYF; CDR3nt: TGTGCCATCAGTGAGGGGCAGGCCGCCTCTGGAAACACCATATATTTT